This is a list of T cell receptor beta chains from one sample in a study of cytomegalovirus exposure and HLA in healthy donors. Using immunoSEQ multiplex PCR, the repertoire was profiled, and TCRdb retains in-frame clones only, with some absent. The table shows approximately 100,000 clones, with roughly 79% occurring only once. Sequenced input: PBMCs. These receptors were taken from a woman aged 35 to 49 in good health and CMV-seronegative. Both conserved end residues are part of each CDR3. Each record gives: J gene, D gene, clone size, V gene, CDR3 DNA, CDR3 protein. A D gene is named only where the DNA matches it firmly. Part of the rows lack a size; the others show once, few, many or a class for expanded clones.

j_gene: TRBJ1-2; d_gene: TRBD1; abundance: -; v_gene: TRBV5-1; CDR3nt: TGCGCCAGCAGCTCCGGGACAGGGAGCGATGGCTACACCTTC; CDR3aa: CASSSGTGSDGYTF
j_gene: TRBJ1-2; d_gene: -; abundance: few; v_gene: TRBV7-9; CDR3nt: TGTGCCAGCAGCTTAGAGGCAGGGTGGACCTTC; CDR3aa: CASSLEAGWTF
j_gene: TRBJ1-4; d_gene: -; abundance: -; v_gene: TRBV27; CDR3nt: TGTGCCAGCAGTTTACAGGGCCTGAATGAAAAACTGTTTTTT; CDR3aa: CASSLQGLNEKLFF
j_gene: TRBJ1-6; d_gene: -; abundance: -; v_gene: TRBV6-1; CDR3nt: TGTGCCAGCACCCTAACAGGGACCCTCAATTCACCCCTCCACTTT; CDR3aa: CASTLTGTLNSPLHF
j_gene: TRBJ1-1; d_gene: -; abundance: -; v_gene: TRBV7-8; CDR3nt: TGTGCCAGCAGCCCCTCGCACCCGGGTAACACTGAAGCTTTCTTT; CDR3aa: CASSPSHPGNTEAFF
j_gene: TRBJ2-1; d_gene: TRBD1; abundance: -; v_gene: TRBV2; CDR3nt: TGTGCCAGGACGACAGGGGACCTAGGCCGGGTTTTTAATGAGCAGTTCTTC; CDR3aa: CARTTGDLGRVFNEQFF
j_gene: TRBJ1-1; d_gene: TRBD1; abundance: few; v_gene: TRBV27; CDR3nt: TGTGCCACCACTACAGGGGGCTTTACTGAAGCTTTCTTT; CDR3aa: CATTTGGFTEAFF
j_gene: TRBJ1-1; d_gene: -; abundance: -; v_gene: TRBV6-6; CDR3nt: TGTGCCAGCAGTTACAACAGGGAGCGCACTGAAGCTTTCTTT; CDR3aa: CASSYNRERTEAFF
j_gene: TRBJ1-6; d_gene: TRBD1; abundance: -; v_gene: TRBV5-1; CDR3nt: TGCGCCAGCAGCTTACAGGGGGCCTATAATTCACCCCTCCACTTT; CDR3aa: CASSLQGAYNSPLHF
j_gene: TRBJ1-5; d_gene: -; abundance: few; v_gene: TRBV2; CDR3nt: TGTGCCAGCAGGAGGGATACTCAGCCCCAGCATTTT; CDR3aa: CASRRDTQPQHF
j_gene: TRBJ2-7; d_gene: -; abundance: -; v_gene: TRBV11-2; CDR3nt: TGTGCCAGCAGCCCTGGAGCGTTCGGATTTCCCCGGTACGAGCAGTACTTC; CDR3aa: CASSPGAFGFPRYEQYF
j_gene: TRBJ1-2; d_gene: TRBD1; abundance: -; v_gene: TRBV6-5; CDR3nt: TGTGCCAGCAGAGAGAGGACAGGGAGGGGCTACACCTTC; CDR3aa: CASRERTGRGYTF
j_gene: TRBJ1-2; d_gene: TRBD1; abundance: few; v_gene: TRBV5-6; CDR3nt: TGTGCCAGCAGACCGACAGGGTCTTTTGGCTACACCTTC; CDR3aa: CASRPTGSFGYTF
j_gene: TRBJ1-1; d_gene: -; abundance: -; v_gene: TRBV19; CDR3nt: TGTGCCAGTAGTATGGGCAACACTGAAGCTTTCTTT; CDR3aa: CASSMGNTEAFF
j_gene: TRBJ1-2; d_gene: -; abundance: -; v_gene: TRBV15; CDR3nt: TGTGCCACCAGCAGTGCTGTACAGGGTGTTAGTGATGGCTACACCTTC; CDR3aa: CATSSAVQGVSDGYTF
j_gene: TRBJ2-5; d_gene: TRBD1; abundance: -; v_gene: TRBV6-6; CDR3nt: TGTGCCAGCAGGAGGACAGGGCAGGTCGTCGGGGAGACCCAGTACTTC; CDR3aa: CASRRTGQVVGETQYF
j_gene: TRBJ2-2; d_gene: TRBD1; abundance: -; v_gene: TRBV2; CDR3nt: TGTGCCAGCAGTGTGAGGGGACAGGGAAGGACTCCCGGGGAGCTGTTTTTT; CDR3aa: CASSVRGQGRTPGELFF
j_gene: TRBJ1-5; d_gene: TRBD1; abundance: -; v_gene: TRBV2; CDR3nt: TGTGCCAGCAGGAAGGGACAGGACAATCAGCCCCAGCATTTT; CDR3aa: CASRKGQDNQPQHF